Listed below are T cell receptor beta chains from one sample, sequenced in a study of type 1 and type 2 diabetes patients. TCRdb processed the multiplex PCR reads anew with MiXCR; each CDR3 protein has one entry. The data show 250,000 to 300,000 distinct CDR3 sequences, with approximately 50% seen just once and 12% to 15% held by the top ten. Sequences were obtained from peripheral blood mononuclear cells (PBMCs). The receptor source for this set is a man between 18 and 29 years old with type 2 diabetes. The CDR3 runs from the conserved cysteine through the conserved F or W. A D gene is named only where the DNA matches it firmly. Not all rows give a size; the values are once, few, many and, for expanded clones, a class.

CDR3aa: CASSSLGDTQYF
CDR3nt: TGTGCCAGCAGTTCATTGGGAGATACGCAGTATTTT
len: 12
j_gene: TRBJ2-3
v_gene: TRBV27
abundance: -
d_gene: -

CDR3aa: CVSSLVTRAAGELFF
CDR3nt: TGTGTCAGCAGCTTAGTGACGCGGGCTGCCGGGGAGCTGTTTTTT
len: 15
j_gene: TRBJ2-2
v_gene: TRBV11-1
abundance: -
d_gene: -

CDR3aa: CASSIWAGGEEETQYF
CDR3nt: TGTGCCAGTAGTATATGGGCGGGAGGAGAGGAAGAGACCCAGTACTTC
len: 16
j_gene: TRBJ2-5
v_gene: TRBV19
abundance: -
d_gene: TRBD2

CDR3aa: CASSDLGQPAYEQYF
CDR3nt: TGCGCCAGCAGTGATTTGGGGCAGCCAGCCTACGAGCAGTACTTC
len: 15
j_gene: TRBJ2-7
v_gene: TRBV10-2
abundance: few
d_gene: -

CDR3aa: CASSFRDRTYEQYF
CDR3nt: TGTGCCAGCAGCTTCAGAGACAGGACCTACGAGCAGTACTTC
len: 14
j_gene: TRBJ2-7
v_gene: TRBV7-2
abundance: -
d_gene: -

CDR3aa: CASSRHVKNTEAFF
CDR3nt: TGTGCCAGCAGCCGACACGTTAAGAACACTGAAGCTTTCTTT
len: 14
j_gene: TRBJ1-1
v_gene: TRBV6-4
abundance: -
d_gene: -

CDR3aa: CASSEGNEKLFF
CDR3nt: TGTGCCAGCAGTGAAGGGAATGAAAAACTGTTTTTT
len: 12
j_gene: TRBJ1-4
v_gene: TRBV12-3/TRBV12-4
abundance: few
d_gene: -

CDR3aa: CASSRDRHTEAFF
CDR3nt: TGTGCCAGCAGTAGGGACAGGCACACTGAAGCTTTCTTT
len: 13
j_gene: TRBJ1-1
v_gene: TRBV6-5
abundance: -
d_gene: TRBD1

CDR3aa: CASSLTSSTDTQYF
CDR3nt: TGTGCCAGCAGCTTAACCTCCTCCACAGATACGCAGTATTTT
len: 14
j_gene: TRBJ2-3
v_gene: TRBV7-2
abundance: -
d_gene: -

CDR3aa: CASSYGTYQETQYF
CDR3nt: TGTGCCAGCAGCTACGGGACTTACCAAGAGACCCAGTACTTC
len: 14
j_gene: TRBJ2-5
v_gene: TRBV7-2
abundance: few
d_gene: -

CDR3aa: CASSPQGPYEQYF
CDR3nt: TGTGCCAGCAGTCCGCAGGGCCCCTACGAGCAGTACTTC
len: 13
j_gene: TRBJ2-7
v_gene: TRBV2
abundance: few
d_gene: -

CDR3aa: CAIKPGQGSGYTF
CDR3nt: TGTGCCATCAAGCCGGGACAGGGGTCTGGCTACACCTTC
len: 13
j_gene: TRBJ1-2
v_gene: TRBV10-3
abundance: -
d_gene: TRBD1

CDR3aa: CASSDGQGGEKLFF
CDR3nt: TGTGCCAGCAGTGATGGACAGGGAGGGGAAAAACTGTTTTTT
len: 14
j_gene: TRBJ1-4
v_gene: TRBV25-1
abundance: -
d_gene: TRBD1

CDR3aa: CSAWDRPPEQYF
CDR3nt: TGCAGTGCTTGGGACAGGCCTCCTGAGCAGTACTTC
len: 12
j_gene: TRBJ2-7
v_gene: TRBV20-1
abundance: -
d_gene: TRBD1

CDR3aa: CSAKNTRTAGYEQYF
CDR3nt: TGCAGTGCTAAAAACACAAGGACGGCGGGCTACGAGCAGTACTTC
len: 15
j_gene: TRBJ2-7
v_gene: TRBV20-1
abundance: few
d_gene: -

CDR3aa: CSAPGESNQPQHF
CDR3nt: TGCAGTGCCCCCGGGGAAAGCAATCAGCCCCAGCATTTT
len: 13
j_gene: TRBJ1-5
v_gene: TRBV20-1
abundance: few
d_gene: -

CDR3aa: CASSFLGVGEQYF
CDR3nt: TGTGCCAGCAGCTTCCTCGGGGTTGGCGAGCAGTACTTC
len: 13
j_gene: TRBJ2-7
v_gene: TRBV19
abundance: few
d_gene: -